This T cell receptor (beta chain) emerged from a study of CD8 T cells in Susac syndrome (dated by TCRdb to the late 2010s). For context, the study as a whole: Repertoire sequencing was used to test whether CD8+ T cell activation and differentiation in Susac syndrome was antigen driven. Study-level results and caveats: The TCR sequencing and HLA analysis was acknowledged to have included a relatively small number of individuals.

The germline V gene (reference sequence) yields SEHNR for CDR1 and FQNEAQ for CDR2. The CDR3 contains 15 residues, cysteine and phenylalanine counted. Solely the CDR3 DNA is kept, with 45 bases framed from the first base. V drops 5 bases and J drops 3 bases, leaving 15 bases in between. Peripheral blood CD8+ and CD4+ T cells from healthy donors, Susac syndrome patients and multiple sclerosis patients were profiled using high-throughput TCR beta sequencing. Healthy donors were included as age- and sex-matched controls. Bulk CD8+ and CD4+ T cells were purified by magnetic negative isolation, while CD8+ TEMRA cells were enriched using FACS. Blood was drawn into EDTA tubes, processed within 24 hours, and PBMCs were isolated by density gradient centrifugation. PBMCs intended for TCR sequencing were cryopreserved in liquid nitrogen and were subsequently thawed in a 37 degrees C water bath. Purity of sorted or isolated CD4+, CD8+ and CD8+ TEMRA cells was at least 90%.

About this clonotype: Its antigen target is currently unknown. No base quality information exists; no much larger clone differs at one position.

RNA was extracted with the RNeasy kit and roughly 0.45 to 1 ug was reverse transcribed using random hexamers. TCR beta CDR3 regions were amplified with the immunoSEQ multiplex PCR assay covering 54 Vbeta and 13 Jbeta segments. Bias from PCR amplification was corrected by using a synthetic template baseline for primer optimization and for computational correction. The original pipeline was this. Reads were annotated to V, D and J genes per IMGT and analyzed with immunoSEQ Analyzer, keeping only productive sequences. Clonality was computed as one minus Shannon entropy normalized by log2 of the number of productive unique sequences. For each patient and control, public and private clones were evaluated among the 100 most prevalent clones. Clones were defined as Susac-specific when absent from the healthy and MS cohorts, from about 970 published viral clones and from other ImmuneACCESS disease sequences. Through fastp at Q25 and MiXCR, TCRdb rebuilt clones from the public reads, retaining in-frame beta chains. Identical CDR3 protein sequences are pooled into one entry, listed with their most common genes and DNA. It is TCRdb's table, rather than the study itself, that gives the V and J calls and clone size. Present in this sample are roughly 180,000 distinct CDR3 sequences, about 94% of which were seen just once. Around 0.14% of the sample is held by the ten biggest clonotypes.

The sequence came from a human donor in good health. Specimen: CD4+ T cells from PBMCs. The chain uses TRBV7-9 and TRBJ2-3; TRBD1 is a possible D gene, resting on 6 matching bases. The CDR3 region reads CASSPTGTRTDTQYF. The nucleotide sequence is given as TGTGCCAGCAGCCCAACAGGGACAAGAACAGATACGCAGTATTTT. The entire variable domain, with the stretches around the CDR3 drawn from the reference TRBV7-9 and TRBJ2-3 proteins, is DTGVSQNPRHKITKRGQNVTFRCDPISEHNRLYWYRQTLGQGPEFLTYFQNEAQLEKSRLLSDRFSAERPKGSFSTLEIQRTEQGDSAMYLCASSPTGTRTDTQYFGPGTRLTVL.